This is a list of T cell receptor beta chains from one sample in a study of glioma-infiltrating T cells after dendritic cell vaccination. Assay used: immunoSEQ multiplex PCR; TCRdb lists only in-frame clones, some missing. The data show 85,000 to 100,000 clones, about 85% seen once. Here the sequenced sample was blood, taken after dendritic cell vaccination. The receptor set was obtained from a human donor with glioblastoma. Each CDR3 is given with its conserved first and last residue. Each record gives: V gene, clone size, J gene, D gene, CDR3 DNA, CDR3 protein. The D gene is left open where the match is weak. Some rows have no size entry. The others give once, few or many, or a class for an expanded clone.

>TRBV13|once|TRBJ2-6|NA
TGTGCCAGCAGCCAGGCGGGGGCCAACGTCCTGACTTTC
CASSQAGANVLTF
>TRBV9|NA|TRBJ2-1|TRBD1
TGTGCCAGCAGCGTAAGCGGACAGGGGGCTTACAATGAGCAGTTCTTC
CASSVSGQGAYNEQFF
>TRBV7-6|NA|TRBJ2-2|TRBD2
TGTGCCAGCAGCTTAGAGCGGGGGGGCCTCATGATTAACACCGGGGAGCTGTTTTTT
CASSLERGGLMINTGELFF
>TRBV7-9|NA|TRBJ1-4|TRBD1
TGTGCCAGCAGCCTAGACAGGGATGCCCTCTGGAATGAAAAACTGTTTTTT
CASSLDRDALWNEKLFF
>TRBV1|NA|TRBJ2-7|NA
TGCACCAGCAGCCAAGAGTGGGTCTTGGGGACTAGCGGGGGCGCGGCCTACGAGCAGTACTTC
CTSSQEWVLGTSGGAAYEQYF
>TRBV5-4|NA|TRBJ2-1|TRBD2
TGTGCCAGCAGCTGGAAGCGGGAGGTTATGAATGAGCAGTTCTTC
CASSWKREVMNEQFF
>TRBV6-1|NA|TRBJ1-1|NA
TGTGCCAGCAGTGAAGACAGTCCGGCAGCTTTCTTT
CASSEDSPAAFF
>TRBV7-2|NA|TRBJ2-7|NA
TGTGCCAGCAGCTTAGCGTATCCCAGGGAATACGAGCAGTACTTC
CASSLAYPREYEQYF
>TRBV18|NA|TRBJ2-1|TRBD2
TGTGCCAGCTCACCGGGACTAGCGAGGTACAATGAGCAGTTCTTC
CASSPGLARYNEQFF
>TRBV6-1|few|TRBJ1-2|TRBD1
TGTGCCAGCAGTGGACTACCGGGACAGGGGTCCAATGGCTACACCTTC
CASSGLPGQGSNGYTF
>TRBV19|NA|TRBJ1-5|TRBD1
TGTGCCAGTAGTATAGGACAGGGGTTCAATCAGCCCCAGCATTTT
CASSIGQGFNQPQHF
>TRBV28|NA|TRBJ2-3|NA
TGTGCCAGCAGCCTACAGGGCCCCACAGATACGCAGTATTTT
CASSLQGPTDTQYF
>TRBV6-4|few|TRBJ2-7|TRBD1
TGTGCCAGCAGTGACAGCAGGGGGCGCTCCTACGAGCAGTACTTC
CASSDSRGRSYEQYF
>TRBV27|few|TRBJ2-1|NA
TGTGCCAGCAGTTTACCGGGTGGCGGGAAAAATGAGCAGTTCTTC
CASSLPGGGKNEQFF
>TRBV5-1|NA|TRBJ2-2|TRBD2
TGCGCCAGCAGCTTGGTTCTAGCGGGAGCCGGGGAGCTGTTTTTT
CASSLVLAGAGELFF
>TRBV9|NA|TRBJ2-7|NA
TGTGCCAGCAGCGTATCGGGGGAACTCTACGAGCAGTACTTC
CASSVSGELYEQYF
>TRBV2|NA|TRBJ2-7|TRBD1
TGTGCCAGCAGTGCGGCAGGGGGTAGATACGAGCAGTACTTC
CASSAAGGRYEQYF
>TRBV5-4|NA|TRBJ1-2|NA
TGTGCCAGCAGCTTGGACAGTTCCTATGGCTACACCTTC
CASSLDSSYGYTF
>TRBV6-5|NA|TRBJ2-3|TRBD2
TGTGCCAGCAGTAACAGGGCGGGGGGGACAGATACGCAGTATTTT
CASSNRAGGTDTQYF
>TRBV9|NA|TRBJ1-3|NA
TGTGCCAGCAGCGTAGCTCTGGGAAACACCATATATTTT
CASSVALGNTIYF
>TRBV11-2|NA|TRBJ2-7|NA
TGTGCCAGCAGCTTATCTGGCGGTTCCTACGAGCAGTACTTC
CASSLSGGSYEQYF
>TRBV7-9|few|TRBJ1-2|NA
TGTGCCAGCAGCTTCCCCGGACAGACTGGCTACACCTTC
CASSFPGQTGYTF
>TRBV19|medium-sized|TRBJ1-5|NA
TGTGCCAGTAGTATTGACAGGTTCGAAGATCAGCCCCAGCATTTT
CASSIDRFEDQPQHF
>TRBV7-9|NA|TRBJ2-1|NA
TGTGCCAGCCAATGGACAGAAAATGAGCAGTTCTTC
CASQWTENEQFF
>TRBV15|NA|TRBJ1-1|TRBD1
TGTGCCACCAGGGTTACAGGGGCAACCGCTGAAGCTTTCTTT
CATRVTGATAEAFF
>TRBV5-1|NA|TRBJ2-3|NA
TGCGCCAGCAGCTTGTTGAATGCGGAAAGAGGAGATACGCAGTATTTT
CASSLLNAERGDTQYF
>TRBV7-8|NA|TRBJ2-7|NA
TGTGCCAGCAGCCTCGTGGTACCTACTTACGAGCAGTACTTC
CASSLVVPTYEQYF
>TRBV18|NA|TRBJ1-4|NA
TGTGCCAGCTCACCAGGCAGGGGTGGTGAAAAACTGTTTTTT
CASSPGRGGEKLFF
>TRBV6-1|NA|TRBJ2-1|NA
TGTGCCAGCAGTGGGGACTTAAGCTACAATGAGCAGTTCTTC
CASSGDLSYNEQFF
>TRBV4-2|NA|TRBJ2-5|NA
TGTGCCAGCAGCCAAGCGACAGGGACTAGGGAGACCCAGTACTTC
CASSQATGTRETQYF
>TRBV19|NA|TRBJ2-4|TRBD2
TGTGCCAGTAGTATAAGTTCGGGTTCGGGACTAACCCAAAACATTCAGTACTTC
CASSISSGSGLTQNIQYF
>TRBV5-1|few|TRBJ1-1|TRBD1
TGCGCCAGCACCGACAGGGTGAACACTGAAGCTTTCTTT
CASTDRVNTEAFF
>TRBV28|NA|TRBJ2-1|TRBD2
TGTGCCAGCAGTAGCCCTCAATACAATTACGGCGGGAGCGAGTTCTTC
CASSSPQYNYGGSEFF
>TRBV7-8|NA|TRBJ1-2|TRBD1
TGTGCCAGCAGCCGCTGGGACAGGGCGGGGACAAACTATGGCTACACCTTC
CASSRWDRAGTNYGYTF
>TRBV7-2|once|TRBJ2-7|TRBD1
TGTGCCAGCAGCCCAGGGACAGGGCTTGGGTACGAGCAGTACTTC
CASSPGTGLGYEQYF
>TRBV4-1|NA|TRBJ1-2|TRBD1
TGCGCCAGCAGCCAACCCGAGACAGGGGTGGTGAGGGCTAACTATGGCTACACCTTC
CASSQPETGVVRANYGYTF
>TRBV5-5|NA|TRBJ1-5|TRBD1
TGTGCCAGCAGCTTGAGGGTGGAGGGGGCGGTCGGTCAGCCCCAGCATTTT
CASSLRVEGAVGQPQHF
>TRBV5-4|NA|TRBJ2-7|TRBD1
TGTGCCAGCAGCATACCGGACAGGGTGGGCGAGCAGTACTTC
CASSIPDRVGEQYF
>TRBV19|NA|TRBJ1-5|NA
TGTGCCAGTAGTATCACTCAGGGGAAAGGTGGCAATCAGCCCCAGCATTTT
CASSITQGKGGNQPQHF
>TRBV7-2|NA|TRBJ1-2|TRBD1
TGTGCCAGCAGCCCGCCGGATCCGAACAGGGGTGGCTACACCTTC
CASSPPDPNRGGYTF
>TRBV28|NA|TRBJ1-2|TRBD1
TGTGCCAGCAGTCCCGGGGGGACAGGGGTAGGAGTCTATGGCTACACCTTC
CASSPGGTGVGVYGYTF
>TRBV18|NA|TRBJ2-2|TRBD2
TGTGCCAGCTCACCACCGGGCCTAGCGGGAAACGGGGAGCTGTTTTTT
CASSPPGLAGNGELFF
>TRBV6-1|NA|TRBJ2-1|NA
TGTGCCAGCAGCCTAAAGCCTTCAGGCTACAATGAGCAGTTCTTC
CASSLKPSGYNEQFF
>TRBV5-6|NA|TRBJ2-5|TRBD2
TGTGCCAGCAGCTTGGGCGGGGGGGCCGGGGAGACCCAGTACTTC
CASSLGGGAGETQYF
>TRBV5-6|once|TRBJ2-1|TRBD2
TGTGCCAGCAGCTCGACTAGCGGGAGTGTGGATGAGCAGTTCTTC
CASSSTSGSVDEQFF
>TRBV6-6|NA|TRBJ2-3|NA
TGTGCCAGCAGTTACAATAGCGGAGATACGCAGTATTTT
CASSYNSGDTQYF
>TRBV4-1|few|TRBJ1-1|TRBD1
TGCGCCAGCAGCCAGCTCCCGGGACAGGGCGACACTGAAGCTTTCTTT
CASSQLPGQGDTEAFF
>TRBV7-8|NA|TRBJ1-2|NA
TGTGCCAGCAGCAAGAGGGTTGACTATGGCTACACCTTC
CASSKRVDYGYTF
>TRBV30|NA|TRBJ1-1|TRBD1
TGTGCCTGGATACGGCCCGGGACAGTGAACACTGAAGCTTTCTTT
CAWIRPGTVNTEAFF
>TRBV28|NA|TRBJ2-7|TRBD1
TGTGCCAGCAGTTTGGAGGACAGGGGAGACTACGAGCAGTACTTC
CASSLEDRGDYEQYF
>TRBV5-1|NA|TRBJ2-7|TRBD2
TGCGCCAGCAGCTTGGGCGTAGCGGGGGGTTCCTACGAGCAGTACTTC
CASSLGVAGGSYEQYF
>TRBV27|NA|TRBJ2-7|NA
TGTGCCAGCAGTTTCCTATCTGAGAATTCCTACGAGCAGTACTTC
CASSFLSENSYEQYF
>TRBV7-8|NA|TRBJ1-2|TRBD1
TGTGCCAGCAGCTCGAAAGCGGGACAGGGCTATGGCTACACCTTC
CASSSKAGQGYGYTF
>TRBV25-1|NA|TRBJ2-1|NA
TGTGCCAGCAGCCCCGGGCGGGCCCTCTACAATGAGCAGTTCTTC
CASSPGRALYNEQFF
>TRBV9|NA|TRBJ1-5|NA
TGTGCCAGCAGCGTAGCTGGGGAGTCAGGTGGCAATCAGCCCCAGCATTTT
CASSVAGESGGNQPQHF